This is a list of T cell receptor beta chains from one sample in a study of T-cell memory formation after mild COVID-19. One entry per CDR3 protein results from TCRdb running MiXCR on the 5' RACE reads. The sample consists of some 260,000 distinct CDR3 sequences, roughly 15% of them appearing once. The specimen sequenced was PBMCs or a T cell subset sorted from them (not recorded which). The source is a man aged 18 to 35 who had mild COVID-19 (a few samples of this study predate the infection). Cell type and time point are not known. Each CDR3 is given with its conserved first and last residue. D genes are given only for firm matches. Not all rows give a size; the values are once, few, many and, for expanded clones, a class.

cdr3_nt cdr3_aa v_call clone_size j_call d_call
TGTGCCAGCAGTCTCTCTATGGGGACTGGGGAGACCCAGTACTTC CASSLSMGTGETQYF TRBV6-2/TRBV6-3 few TRBJ2-5 NA
TGTGCCAGCAGCTTACCCTCACCCCTAGCGGGGACTAGCACAGATACGCAGTATTTT CASSLPSPLAGTSTDTQYF TRBV11-2 NA TRBJ2-3 TRBD2
TGTGCCAGCAGCCTCGACAGGAAGAATCAGCCCCAGCATTTT CASSLDRKNQPQHF TRBV4-2 few TRBJ1-5 NA
TGTGCCAGCAGTGGTAACAGGGGGACCGTCTACGAGCAGTACTTC CASSGNRGTVYEQYF TRBV6-1 NA TRBJ2-7 TRBD1
TGCGCCAGCAGCTTGAGTACCGGGCCCCAAGAGACCCAGTACTTC CASSLSTGPQETQYF TRBV5-1 NA TRBJ2-5 NA
TGTGCCAGCAGCTTAGTTCCGAAGTTCTTC CASSLVPKFF TRBV7-2 NA TRBJ2-1 NA
TGCGCCAGCAGCTTGGCCTCGGGACAGGTCTCCGGGGAGCTGTTTTTT CASSLASGQVSGELFF TRBV5-1 few TRBJ2-2 TRBD1
TGTGCCAGCAGCTTAGTCCGAGGGACTGAAGCTTTCTTT CASSLVRGTEAFF TRBV11-2 few TRBJ1-1 NA
TGTGCCAGCAGCTCCGACTGGGGCACAGATACGCAGTATTTT CASSSDWGTDTQYF TRBV7-9 many TRBJ2-3 NA
TGTGCCAGCAGTCAAGGGACTAGCGGGGACACAGATACGCAGTATTTT CASSQGTSGDTDTQYF TRBV7-2 NA TRBJ2-3 TRBD2
TGCGCCAGCAGCGTCTCAGGGGCGGGGTCAGATACGCAGTATTTT CASSVSGAGSDTQYF TRBV5-1 many TRBJ2-3 NA
TGTGCCAGCAGCTTACGGGGGGCTTTTAGCAATCAGCCCCAGCATTTT CASSLRGAFSNQPQHF TRBV7-2 NA TRBJ1-5 NA
TGTGCCACCGGGGGTGGAACTGAAGCTTTCTTT CATGGGTEAFF TRBV6-5 few TRBJ1-1 NA
TGTGCCAGCAGACCCACAGGATTTAATTCACCCCTCCACTTT CASRPTGFNSPLHF TRBV2 NA TRBJ1-6 NA
TGCAGTGCACGACAGGGTGGGAAGCCCCAGCATTTT CSARQGGKPQHF TRBV20-1 NA TRBJ1-5 TRBD1
TGTGCCAGCAGTTACCCTCTAGCGCCTGAAGAGACCCAGTACTTC CASSYPLAPEETQYF TRBV6-2/TRBV6-3 NA TRBJ2-5 NA
TGCGCCAGCAGCTTGTGGGCAGGGCCCACTGAAGCTTTCTTT CASSLWAGPTEAFF TRBV5-1 many TRBJ1-1 NA
TGTGCCAGCAGCTTCACTCACTCTGAAAAACTGTTTTTT CASSFTHSEKLFF TRBV7-2 NA TRBJ1-4 NA
TGCAGCGTTAGCGGACCCGGAGAGACCCAGTACTTC CSVSGPGETQYF TRBV29-1 NA TRBJ2-5 NA
TGCAGTGCTAGAGCGGCAGCGGGGGGCGCCTACAATGAGCAGTTCTTC CSARAAAGGAYNEQFF TRBV20-1 NA TRBJ2-1 TRBD2
TGTGCCAGCAGCTTAGGACAGGGGAAGACTGAAGCTTTCTTT CASSLGQGKTEAFF TRBV7-6 few TRBJ1-1 TRBD1
TGCGCCAGCAGCCTTATAGGACAGGACCGGTATGGCTACACCTTC CASSLIGQDRYGYTF TRBV5-1 NA TRBJ1-2 TRBD1
TGTGCCAGCAGCCCAAGTGGGATTAGTAGGGGCACAGATACGCAGTATTTT CASSPSGISRGTDTQYF TRBV9 NA TRBJ2-3 NA
TGTGCCAGCTCACCAGGGGACCCGACCCTGGGTGAGCAGTTCTTC CASSPGDPTLGEQFF TRBV18 few TRBJ2-1 NA
TGTGCCAGCAGCTTGGGGCGGGCGGACACAGATACGCAGTATTTT CASSLGRADTDTQYF TRBV5-6 NA TRBJ2-3 NA
TGTGCCAGCAGCTTTGGCATAGTCACAGATACGCAGTATTTT CASSFGIVTDTQYF TRBV7-3 few TRBJ2-3 NA
TGCAGTGCCGGGACTAGCGGGGGGAAAGAGACCCAGTACTTC CSAGTSGGKETQYF TRBV20-1 NA TRBJ2-5 TRBD2
TGCGCCAGCAGCTATCAAGCGGGGCACACAGATACGCAGTATTTT CASSYQAGHTDTQYF TRBV5-1 many TRBJ2-3 TRBD2
TGCAGTGCTAGAGCTCGGCTGACCACCGGGGAGCTGTTTTTT CSARARLTTGELFF TRBV20-1 few TRBJ2-2 NA
TGCAGCGCAGGGACAGGGTTTGGCAATCAGCCCCAGCATTTT CSAGTGFGNQPQHF TRBV29-1 few TRBJ1-5 TRBD1
TGTGCCAGCAGTGTTGGGACTGAAGCTTTCTTT CASSVGTEAFF TRBV2 many TRBJ1-1 NA
TGCGCCAGCAGCTCTACAGGGGACCCTGAAGCTTTCTTT CASSSTGDPEAFF TRBV5-1 NA TRBJ1-1 TRBD1
TGTGCCAGCTCACCACCGCCGGACTCTGGAAACACCATATATTTT CASSPPPDSGNTIYF TRBV18 few TRBJ1-3 NA
TGTGCCAGCAGCGTAGGAGTGTCCAACGAGCAGTACTTC CASSVGVSNEQYF TRBV9 few TRBJ2-7 NA
TGCGCCAGCAGCTTGGCCCCGACAGGGCGCGCCGTCGGGGAGCTGTTTTTT CASSLAPTGRAVGELFF TRBV5-1 many TRBJ2-2 TRBD1
TGCGCCAGCAGCTTGGCCAGCCCCGGGGGCGAGCAGTACTTC CASSLASPGGEQYF TRBV5-1 many TRBJ2-7 NA
TGTGCCAGCAGCGACCCGGGGCGTACGGAGACCCAGTACTTC CASSDPGRTETQYF TRBV7-9 NA TRBJ2-5 NA
TGTGCCAGCAGCTTATCGTTGGGAAACTATGGCTACACCTTC CASSLSLGNYGYTF TRBV7-2 NA TRBJ1-2 NA
TGTGCCTGGAGTCCGCCCCCCCAGGGCGAGACCCAGTACTTC CAWSPPPQGETQYF TRBV30 few TRBJ2-5 NA
TGTGCCAGCAGTCCGGACGGTGAAAAACTGTTTTTT CASSPDGEKLFF TRBV12-3/TRBV12-4 few TRBJ1-4 NA
TGTGCCAGCAGATACGGGGGGAACGCCTACAATGAGCAGTTCTTC CASRYGGNAYNEQFF TRBV6-2/TRBV6-3 few TRBJ2-1 TRBD2
TGCAGCCACAGCATGCTAGGCTATGGCTACACCTTC CSHSMLGYGYTF TRBV20-1 few TRBJ1-2 NA
TGTGCCAGCAGTTTATCTGGCGGGGGGAGCACAGATACGCAGTATTTT CASSLSGGGSTDTQYF TRBV28 NA TRBJ2-3 TRBD2
TGTGCCAGCAGTTACTCACCCCGCTCCTACGAGCAGTACTTC CASSYSPRSYEQYF TRBV6-5 few TRBJ2-7 NA
TGTGCCAGCAGCTCAGCGGAAGAGACCCAGTACTTC CASSSAEETQYF TRBV6-2/TRBV6-3 many TRBJ2-5 NA
TGTGCCAGCAGTGATGTTTCGAGGGAAGAGACCCAGTACTTC CASSDVSREETQYF TRBV6-1 NA TRBJ2-5 NA
TGTGCCAGCAGCTTACGCACTGAAGCTTTCTTT CASSLRTEAFF TRBV7-9 few TRBJ1-1 NA
TGTGCCAGCAGCTTGAGCAGGGTTGGGTCGGAGACCCAGTACTTC CASSLSRVGSETQYF TRBV7-7 NA TRBJ2-5 NA
TGCAGTGCTACCCGCCTCGGGGGGCGGGGAATCACCGGGGAGCTGTTTTTT CSATRLGGRGITGELFF TRBV20-1 few TRBJ2-2 NA
TGTGCCATTATGGGACAGAACACCGGGGAGCTGTTTTTT CAIMGQNTGELFF TRBV24-1 NA TRBJ2-2 NA
TGTGCCAGCAGAACCCGACTAGGAGGGACCGGGGAGCTGTTTTTT CASRTRLGGTGELFF TRBV6-5 NA TRBJ2-2 NA
TGTGCCAGCAGTGACGGGTGGACTGAAGCTTTCTTT CASSDGWTEAFF TRBV12-3/TRBV12-4 few TRBJ1-1 NA
TGTGCCAGCTCATCGACCGGGACAGGGGGCCCAGATACGCAGTATTTT CASSSTGTGGPDTQYF TRBV18 NA TRBJ2-3 TRBD1
TGTGCCAGCAGTTACTCTCAGGGGAGCACTGAAGCTTTCTTT CASSYSQGSTEAFF TRBV6-5 NA TRBJ1-1 NA
TGTGCCAGCAGCTTTAGACTAGCGGCCACCGGGGAGCTGTTTTTT CASSFRLAATGELFF TRBV7-2 few TRBJ2-2 TRBD2
TGCGCCAGCAGCAGACTAGCGGGGGGCCTCCAAGAGACCCAGTACTTC CASSRLAGGLQETQYF TRBV5-1 few TRBJ2-5 TRBD2
TGTGCCAGCAGCCCCCGGGGTCTGACTAGCGGGGCCGGGGAGCTGTTTTTT CASSPRGLTSGAGELFF TRBV7-3 few TRBJ2-2 TRBD2